The 2 T cell receptor beta chains reported below all come from one sample, sequenced in a study of T-cell reconstitution after alpha-beta-depleted transplantation in children. The library targeted TCRbeta and was prepared with unique molecular identifiers. Using its own MiXCR run on the PCR reads, TCRdb lists one record per CDR3 protein. The data hold roughly 120,000 distinct CDR3 sequences, with about 21% observed a single time. Sequencing used PBMCs, mostly from graft donor cells, obtained 180 days after TCRalphabeta/CD19-depleted stem cell transplant. The receptors come from a male patient aged 2 to 10 who had a stem cell transplant for chronic granulomatous disease, so the T cells may come from the graft donor.

This clonotype was counted between two and nine times. The chain uses TRBV12-3 or TRBV12-4 and TRBJ2-3; 10 positions match TRBD2. J lost 0 bases, V lost 5 bases, and 8 bases had no gene match. The CDR3 covers 17 residues. The CDR3: CASSRGLASASTDTQYF. CDR3 coding DNA: TGTGCCAGCAGTAGGGGACTAGCGAGCGCTAGCACAGATACGCAGTATTTT.

The V and J genes are TRBV15 and TRBJ1-2; no firm D call. Deletions cut 0 bases from V and 6 bases from J, with 8 bases between. The CDR3 runs to 13 residues. Germline CDR1 and CDR2: LNHNV and YYDKDF (reference sequence). The CDR3 region has the DNA TGTGCCACCAGCAGAGATACGGATGATGGCTACACCTTC. It translates to CATSRDTDDGYTF.